This T cell receptor (beta chain) was recorded in a study of shared clonotypes between healthy human individuals. CDR3 length: 19 residues. Germline assignment: CDR1 SGDLS and CDR2 YYNGEE. V lost 2 bases, J lost 0 bases, and 21 bases lay in between. The naive CD8 fraction comprised CD45RO-negative cells positively selected for CCR7 and excluded terminally differentiated effector memory CD45RA+ cells. Libraries were prepared by immunoSEQ multiplex PCR; TCRdb keeps only in-frame clonotypes and omits some of them. The table lists about 2 million clones, about 95% of them singletons. V usage is TRBV9 and J usage is TRBJ1-3; D is possibly TRBD1 (6 bases). The sample taken for sequencing was naive CD8+ T cells sorted from blood. The source of this sequence is a man aged 18 to 29 in good health. In nucleotides, the CDR3 is TGTGCCAGCAGCGTGGGGAGGGGACACCCGACGGGCTCTGGAAACACCATATATTTT. Encoded protein: CASSVGRGHPTGSGNTIYF.